What follows describes a single T cell receptor (beta chain). Its target is unknown. The germline gives CDR1 MRHNA, CDR2 SNTAGT. Deletions cut 4 bases from V and 3 bases from J, with 7 bases between. The CDR3 runs to 13 residues. The entry originates in a study of cytomegalovirus exposure and HLA in healthy donors. Study-level findings and limits: It was reported that the classifier diagnosed cytomegalovirus status with high specificity and sensitivity in both the original and validation cohorts.

PCR involved 60 Vbeta and 13 Jbeta primers. Profiling relied on immunoSEQ multiplex PCR, and the TCRdb table lists in-frame clones only, not all of them. Its listing shows about 75,000 clones. The sequencing sample was made of PBMCs. This chain connects TRBV6-4 to TRBJ1-5, with D perhaps matching TRBD1 (5 bases). The sequence was obtained from a man younger than 35 in good health and CMV-seropositive. The CDR3, as DNA: TGTGCCAGCAGTGTGGACACCAATCAGCCCCAGCATTTT. Translation: CASSVDTNQPQHF.